This T cell receptor beta chain is from a study of cytomegalovirus exposure and HLA in healthy donors. The study, taken as a whole, reports: Accurate HLA-A and HLA-B prediction from TCR beta sequences was reported for most subjects. Equally common other TCR beta chains were less clonally expanded than HLA-associated ones, a later analysis found.

Points on this clone: Its antigen is not known.

60 Vbeta and 13 Jbeta primers were used in PCR. TCRdb keeps only in-frame clones here, not all; method: immunoSEQ multiplex PCR. Among 90,000 to 120,000 clones listed, over 65% were seen once. The V end lost 10 bases, the J end lost 1 base, and 8 bases lay between the germline ends. The CDR3 runs 12 residues. From germline, CDR1 is MNHEY and CDR2 SVGAGI. The chain combines TRBV6-5 with TRBJ1-5, with a possible D match to TRBD1 (5 bases). The material sequenced was PBMCs. The TCR sequence derives from a woman in her forties in good health and CMV-seronegative. CDR3 sequence (DNA): TGTGCCACGCGGGACAGCAATCAGCCCCAGCATTTT. This encodes CATRDSNQPQHF.